These 5 T cell receptor beta chains came from one sample sequenced in a study of T cells in women clearing cervical HPV infection (dated by TCRdb to about 2018). Library creation used the immunoSEQ multiplex PCR assay. TCRdb took over this immuneACCESS table, retaining in-frame rearrangements with V and J assigned. Such tables are incomplete; in checked studies, under half of the missing clones stem from an unresolved V gene, and the remainder is unexplained. The record for this sample contains tens of thousands of clones. 1.2% of the sample goes to the ten largest clones. Material for sequencing was blood buffy coat. The source is a woman between 18 and 70 years old with a cervical HPV16 infection that either progressed to CIN3+ or cleared (not recorded which).

With respect to this clone: The read ends 3 residues early relative to the CDR3; the germline J gene fills the gap. The genes are TRBV19 and TRBJ1-5; 7 bases match TRBD1. The CDR3 consists of 15 residues. The germline gives CDR1 LNHDA, CDR2 SQIVND (reference sequence). Trimming at V came to 7 bases and at J to 1 base, leaving 7 bases not matched to a gene. CDR3 sequence: CASTYRGKSNQPQHF. The part of the CDR3 DNA that was read is TGTGCCAGTACCTACAGGGGCAAGAGCAATCAGCCC.

Points on this clone: The read gets to within 3 residues of the CDR3 end, and the germline J gene fills in the rest. The rearrangement joins TRBV7-2 to TRBJ1-1; D may be TRBD1 (5 bases). CDR1 is SGHTA, CDR2 FQGNSA, per germline. The CDR3 contains 12 residues. The CDR3 DNA, read in part, is TGTGCCAGCAGCTTAGACAGGTACAAG. It specifies CASSLDRYK. The CDR3 as a whole reads CASSLDRYKAFF.

Note on this clone: The read ends 3 residues before the CDR3 terminus; that terminus is restored from the germline J gene. V gene TRBV28 combines with J gene TRBJ2-7, with 10 bases matching TRBD2. With 6 bases clipped from V and 2 bases from J, the junction kept 4 bases outside the gene matches. This CDR3 spans 14 amino acids. Germline V gene sequence: CDR1 MDHEN, CDR2 SYDVKM. The sequenced part of the CDR3 DNA is TGTGCCAGCAGGTGGACTAGCGGTCCCTACGAG. Protein: CASRWTSGPYE. The CDR3 as a whole reads CASRWTSGPYEQYF.

As to this clone: The read terminates 3 residues ahead of where the CDR3 ends, so the germline J gene completes it. V gene TRBV5-1 combines with J gene TRBJ2-2, with 12 bases matching TRBD2. The V gene end was trimmed by 1 base and the J gene end by 9 bases; junction bases not matched to a gene: 4. From germline, CDR1 is SGHRS and CDR2 YFSETQ. The CDR3 length is 15 residues. Incomplete CDR3 DNA: TGCGCCAGCAGCTTGCTAGCGGGGGGGCCCCGGGAG. Translated, it gives CASSLLAGGPRE. From start to end, the CDR3 is CASSLLAGGPRELFF.

Points on this clone: Read sequence stops 3 residues before the CDR3 end, and the germline J gene provides the missing end. The V gene is TRBV7-8, the J gene TRBJ2-5; 10 bases agree with TRBD2. V shed 1 base, J shed 3 bases, and the junction held 8 bases outside the gene matches. Germline CDR1 is SGHVS and CDR2 is FQNEAQ. The CDR3 has 17 residues. The part of the CDR3 DNA that was read is TGTGCCAGCAGCTTAGTAGCAGGAGCGGGAGGGAAAGAGACC. Its protein is CASSLVAGAGGKET. The complete CDR3 sequence is CASSLVAGAGGKETQYF. The full variable domain, rest sourced from reference TRBV7-8 and TRBJ2-5, is GAGVSQSPRYKVAKRGQDVALRCDPISGHVSLFWYQQALGQGPEFLTYFQNEAQLDKSGLPSDRFFAERPEGSVSTLKIQRTQQEDSAVYLCASSLVAGAGGKETQYFGPGTRLLVL.